A selection of T cell receptor beta chains follows, all from one sample in a study of blood T cell repertoires in COVID-19. Repertoires were generated with immunoSEQ multiplex PCR, while TCRdb's copy carries only in-frame clones and drops some. The sample yields 65,000 to 85,000 clones, around 90% seen once. The sample taken for sequencing was peripheral blood. These receptors were obtained from a human donor in a cohort sampled during active COVID-19. Each CDR3 is given with its conserved first and last residue. The D gene is left open where the match is weak. Expanded clones get a size class; other rows say once, few or many, or leave the size out.

>TRBJ2-5|TRBD1|TRBV5-4|NA
TGTGCCAGCAGCTTCGGACAGGGACAAGAGACCCAGTACTTC
CASSFGQGQETQYF
>TRBJ2-7|NA|TRBV2|NA
TGTGCCAGCAGTGTTTCGGACGGCCTCGGGAAGCAGTACTTC
CASSVSDGLGKQYF
>TRBJ2-7|TRBD1|TRBV6-6|NA
TGTGCCAGCAGTTACCCCCTGGGACAGGGGAACTACGAGCAGTACTTC
CASSYPLGQGNYEQYF
>TRBJ2-7|TRBD2|TRBV18|NA
TGTGCCAGCTCACCAGAGCGGGGGATCTCCTACGAGCAGTACTTC
CASSPERGISYEQYF
>TRBJ1-1|NA|TRBV9|NA
TGTGCCAGCAGCGTAGACACGGGAACTGAAGCTTTCTTT
CASSVDTGTEAFF
>TRBJ1-3|NA|TRBV6-5|once
TGTGCCAGCAGTTCGACAGACAGCTCTGGAAACACCATATATTTT
CASSSTDSSGNTIYF
>TRBJ1-2|TRBD1|TRBV7-9|once
TGTGCCAGCAGCTTAGCGATGACAGGGACAAGTGGCTACACCTTC
CASSLAMTGTSGYTF
>TRBJ2-3|NA|TRBV28|NA
TGTGCCAGCAGGGCTGGAGATACGCAGTATTTT
CASRAGDTQYF
>TRBJ1-6|NA|TRBV7-9|NA
TGTGCCAGCAGCCTTTTTGGCTCACCCCTCCACTTT
CASSLFGSPLHF
>TRBJ2-7|NA|TRBV3-1/TRBV3-2|NA
TGTGCCAGCAGCCTCAGATACGAGCAGTACTTC
CASSLRYEQYF
>TRBJ2-4|NA|TRBV5-4|NA
TGTGCCAGCAGCTTAGGACAAAACTTCGGCAAAAACATTCAGTACTTC
CASSLGQNFGKNIQYF
>TRBJ1-1|NA|TRBV24-1|NA
TGTGCCACAAAGAGTAGTTGGAACACTGAAGCTTTCTTT
CATKSSWNTEAFF
>TRBJ2-2|TRBD1|TRBV5-4|NA
TGTGCCAGCAGCTCAACAGGGGCCACCGGGGAGCTGTTTTTT
CASSSTGATGELFF
>TRBJ1-1|NA|TRBV30|once
TGTGCCTGGGGACTAACAGGGAACACTGAAGCTTTCTTT
CAWGLTGNTEAFF
>TRBJ1-1|NA|TRBV6-5|NA
TGTGCCAGCAGCCCCATAGACAAGAACACTGAAGCTTTCTTT
CASSPIDKNTEAFF
>TRBJ1-4|NA|TRBV28|NA
TGTGCCAGCAGTTCGGGCTCGGCGGGAACTAATGAAAAACTGTTTTTT
CASSSGSAGTNEKLFF
>TRBJ2-7|NA|TRBV12-3/TRBV12-4|NA
TGTGCCAGCAGTTGGAGGAGGGGAAAGCAGTACTTC
CASSWRRGKQYF
>TRBJ2-2|TRBD1|TRBV19|NA
TGTGCCAGTAGTAACGACAGGGAAACGAACACCGGGGAGCTGTTTTTT
CASSNDRETNTGELFF
>TRBJ2-1|TRBD2|TRBV5-4|NA
TGTGCCAGCAGCTCCACTAGCGGGGGGAACTACAATGAGCAGTTCTTC
CASSSTSGGNYNEQFF
>TRBJ2-7|NA|TRBV24-1|once
TGTGCCACCAAGAGGAGAAGGAGTCGCTCCTACGAGCAGTACTTC
CATKRRRSRSYEQYF
>TRBJ1-5|NA|TRBV28|NA
TGTGCCAGCAGCCTTAGGGACTTCAGCAATCAGCCCCAGCATTTT
CASSLRDFSNQPQHF
>TRBJ2-7|TRBD2|TRBV3-1/TRBV3-2|NA
TGTGCCAGCAGCCAAGGGACTAGCGCTTCCTACGAGCAGTACTTC
CASSQGTSASYEQYF
>TRBJ1-2|TRBD1|TRBV3-1/TRBV3-2|NA
TGTGCCAGCAGCCAAGTACGGGACAGGGCGGGTGGCTACACCTTC
CASSQVRDRAGGYTF
>TRBJ1-1|TRBD1|TRBV3-1/TRBV3-2|few
TGTGCCAGCAGCCAAGGAGGGGACAGACTTAACACTGAAGCTTTCTTT
CASSQGGDRLNTEAFF
>TRBJ2-7|NA|TRBV9|NA
TGTGCCAGCAGCGGGAGCGAGCAGTACTTC
CASSGSEQYF
>TRBJ1-5|TRBD1|TRBV6-1|NA
TGTGCCAGCAGTCCGACAGGGGTGGTTCAGCCCCAGCATTTT
CASSPTGVVQPQHF
>TRBJ2-3|NA|TRBV19|NA
TGTGCCACCAAAGGGGGGGGGCACACAGATACGCAGTATTTT
CATKGGGHTDTQYF
>TRBJ2-1|TRBD2|TRBV7-8|NA
TGTGCCAGCAGACCCCTAGCGGGATACAATGAGCAGTTCTTC
CASRPLAGYNEQFF
>TRBJ2-1|NA|TRBV29-1|NA
TGCAGCGTTGAAACGGGTGGGAGAGGGTTGAAGGATGAGCAGTTCTTC
CSVETGGRGLKDEQFF
>TRBJ2-1|TRBD2|TRBV7-9|NA
TGTGCCAGCAGCATCAGCCTCGGGACTAGCGGGGGGAGGGGCTCCTACAATGAGCAGTTCTTC
CASSISLGTSGGRGSYNEQFF
>TRBJ1-5|TRBD1|TRBV6-5|NA
TGTGCCAGCAGCCAGGGACAGGGGCATCAGCCCCAGCATTTT
CASSQGQGHQPQHF
>TRBJ2-4|TRBD2|TRBV28|NA
TGTGCCAGCTCCCTGGGACTAGCGGGAACTAGCATTCAGTACTTC
CASSLGLAGTSIQYF
>TRBJ2-3|NA|TRBV6-5|once
TGTGCCAGCAGTACGGGGGTAACAGATACGCAGTATTTT
CASSTGVTDTQYF